This is a list of T cell receptor beta chains from one sample in a study of T-cell reconstitution after alpha-beta-depleted transplantation in children. TCRdb passed the PCR reads through MiXCR, listing each CDR3 protein once. Among roughly 76,000 distinct CDR3 sequences listed, 9.5% to 13% were seen once. Sample: PBMCs, taken before TCRalphabeta/CD19-depleted stem cell transplant. These receptors all come from a boy between 10 and 17 years old with acute myeloid leukemia, due to receive a stem cell transplant. CDR3s include the opening cysteine and the closing phenylalanine or tryptophan. A D gene is named only where the DNA matches it firmly. Sizes are listed as once, few, many or a size class.

>TRBV12-3/TRBV12-4|many|NA|TRBJ1-1
TGTGCTTCCTTCCAAACAGGGATAGGGGGCACTGAAGCTTTCTTT
CASFQTGIGGTEAFF
>TRBV2|many|NA|TRBJ1-5
TGTGCCAGCACCCGGGACACTAATCAGCCCCAGCATTTT
CASTRDTNQPQHF
>TRBV12-3/TRBV12-4|many|TRBD1|TRBJ2-5
TGTGCCAGCAGTTCCGACAGGGCCCCAAGAGAGACCCAGTACTTC
CASSSDRAPRETQYF
>TRBV12-3/TRBV12-4|many|NA|TRBJ1-1
TGTGCCAGCAGTCGGCGGTTGGTCACTGAAGCTTTCTTT
CASSRRLVTEAFF
>TRBV5-1|few|NA|TRBJ1-1
TGCGCCAGCAGCTTGGCGCGGGGGAACACTGAAGCTTTCTTT
CASSLARGNTEAFF
>TRBV29-1|few|TRBD1|TRBJ1-2
TGCAGCGTTTGGACAGGGTATCATGGCTACACCTTC
CSVWTGYHGYTF
>TRBV7-9|many|TRBD1|TRBJ1-1
TGTGCCAGCAGCCCCGCCCTGACAGGGACTCAGAACACTGAAGCTTTCTTT
CASSPALTGTQNTEAFF
>TRBV5-8|many|NA|TRBJ1-4
TGTGCCAGCAGCTCGGGGGGCGCTCCTAATGAAAAACTGTTTTTT
CASSSGGAPNEKLFF
>TRBV6-6|many|NA|TRBJ2-1
TGTGCCAGCAGTTCCTCCGGACCATCAGGGCAGTTCTTC
CASSSSGPSGQFF
>TRBV10-3|many|NA|TRBJ2-2
TGTGCCATCAGTGATGCCCTAACAAGCACCGGGGAGCTGTTTTTT
CAISDALTSTGELFF
>TRBV30|many|NA|TRBJ1-6
TGTGCCACCGTACAGGGAATGGATAATTCACCCCTCCACTTT
CATVQGMDNSPLHF
>TRBV14|many|NA|TRBJ2-1
TGTGCCAGCAGCCAAGTCGCTAGTCTGGGGTACAATGAGCAGTTCTTC
CASSQVASLGYNEQFF
>TRBV7-9|many|NA|TRBJ1-2
TGTGCCAGCAGCGAAGTAGGCTACACCTTC
CASSEVGYTF
>TRBV10-3|many|NA|TRBJ1-1
TGTGCCATCAGTGACCCACAGGGATCGGGAGGCACTGAAGCTTTCTTT
CAISDPQGSGGTEAFF
>TRBV27|many|NA|TRBJ1-2
TGTGCCAGCCTCTCCCCGGGTGGGGGCTACACCTTC
CASLSPGGGYTF
>TRBV3-1|few|TRBD2|TRBJ2-1
TGTGCCACCTCCCAAGCCGGGACTAGCGGGATCGACTTCAATGAGCAGTTCTTC
CATSQAGTSGIDFNEQFF